This is a list of T cell receptor beta chains from one sample in a study of CD8+ T cells in alopecia areata. The protocol was immunoSEQ multiplex PCR, while the TCRdb copy is restricted to in-frame clones and leaves out a portion. The repertoire consists of about 190,000 clones, with roughly three fifths occurring once and the leading ten covering approximately 0.63%. The sequencing here drew on CD4+ T cells sorted from blood, taken at week 4, from a patient treated with tofacitinib. Receptors were obtained from a human donor with alopecia areata. Each CDR3 is given with its conserved first and last residue. A D gene is named only where the DNA matches it firmly. The size entry is marked missing in some rows and otherwise reads once, few, many or a size class.

>13|TRBJ2-1|TRBD1|.|TRBV25-1
TGTGCCAGTTTGGACAGGGTCTACAATGAGCAGTTCTTC
CASLDRVYNEQFF
>13|TRBJ2-5|.|.|TRBV28
TGTGCCAGCCAGCGGAGCACCGGGGAGACCCAGTACTTC
CASQRSTGETQYF
>14|TRBJ2-2|.|few|TRBV29-1
TGCAGCGTTGAAGGGGGCTCGGGCACCGGGGAGCTGTTTTTT
CSVEGGSGTGELFF
>14|TRBJ2-7|TRBD1|few|TRBV11-2
TGTGCCAGCAGCGCCCGGACAGGGGGCTACGAGCAGTACTTC
CASSARTGGYEQYF
>11|TRBJ2-3|.|.|TRBV19
TGTGCCAGTAGAACGGAGGATACGCAGTATTTT
CASRTEDTQYF
>15|TRBJ1-1|.|.|TRBV6-5
TGTGCCAGCAGGCGTGACGTTGGGGGTCTAACTGAAGCTTTCTTT
CASRRDVGGLTEAFF
>11|TRBJ1-1|.|.|TRBV20-1
TGCAGTGCTAGAGATAACGGGGAAGCTTTCTTT
CSARDNGEAFF
>16|TRBJ2-5|TRBD2|.|TRBV7-8
TGTGCCAGCAGCTTATCTCTGTACGGGAGGTTAGAGACCCAGTACTTC
CASSLSLYGRLETQYF
>14|TRBJ1-6|.|.|TRBV6-1
TGTGCCAGCAGTACCCAGCGGGGCCGTTCACCCCTCCACTTT
CASSTQRGRSPLHF
>14|TRBJ2-1|.|.|TRBV4-1
TGCGCCAGCAGCCTTCCTAGCTCCTACAATGAGCAGTTCTTC
CASSLPSSYNEQFF
>12|TRBJ2-1|.|many|TRBV15
TGTGCCACCAGCAGAGATTGGAGTGAGCAGTTCTTC
CATSRDWSEQFF
>15|TRBJ1-1|.|.|TRBV7-3
TGTGCCAGCAGCCTCAGCCACGACAGTTACACTGAAGCTTTCTTT
CASSLSHDSYTEAFF
>12|TRBJ2-5|.|.|TRBV29-1
TGCAGCGTTGACCAGAACGGCGAGACCCAGTACTTC
CSVDQNGETQYF
>12|TRBJ1-2|TRBD1|.|TRBV30
TGTGCCTGGTCGACAGGGCGCTATGGCTACACCTTC
CAWSTGRYGYTF
>14|TRBJ2-1|TRBD2|.|TRBV6-5
TGTGCCAGCAGTTCGCCTCCGACTAGCGGAAAGCAGTTCTTC
CASSSPPTSGKQFF
>17|TRBJ1-3|TRBD1|.|TRBV15
TGTGCCACCAGCAGAGATAGGGGACAGAGATCTGGAAACACCATATATTTT
CATSRDRGQRSGNTIYF
>18|TRBJ2-7|TRBD2|.|TRBV7-2
TGTGCCAGCAGCGGCAGATCAGCTAGCGGGGGCGGAACCTACGAGCAGTACTTC
CASSGRSASGGGTYEQYF
>13|TRBJ1-1|.|.|TRBV6-1
TGTGCCAGCAGTGAAGCGGGAGGGACTGAAGCTTTCTTT
CASSEAGGTEAFF
>15|TRBJ1-4|TRBD1|once|TRBV4-1
TGCGCCAGCAGCCAACTGACAGGGAGGAATGAAAAACTGTTTTTT
CASSQLTGRNEKLFF
>15|TRBJ2-7|TRBD2|.|TRBV9
TGTGCCAGCAGCGTAGGGACTAGCCTTCCCTACGAGCAGTACTTC
CASSVGTSLPYEQYF
>15|TRBJ1-1|TRBD1|few|TRBV30
TGTGCCTGGAGTGTACCACAGGGGGCAAGCACTGAAGCTTTCTTT
CAWSVPQGASTEAFF
>13|TRBJ2-5|.|.|TRBV7-3
TGTGCCAGCAGCTTAAGCCACCGGGAGACCCAGTACTTC
CASSLSHRETQYF
>12|TRBJ1-4|.|.|TRBV6-4
TGTGCCAGCAGGGGGTTCTCGGGGAAACTGTTTTTT
CASRGFSGKLFF
>15|TRBJ1-3|TRBD1|.|TRBV29-1
TGCAGCGTAGTGGGACAGGGGGGCTATGGAAACACCATATATTTT
CSVVGQGGYGNTIYF
>13|TRBJ2-2|.|.|TRBV30
TGTGCCTGGAGTCCTTTTAACACCGGGGAGCTGTTTTTT
CAWSPFNTGELFF
>13|TRBJ2-5|.|.|TRBV7-9
TGTGCCAGCAGCTTCGCGGGATTGGAGACCCAGTACTTC
CASSFAGLETQYF
>13|TRBJ1-1|.|.|TRBV18
TGTGCCAGCTCACTTCAGGGCAACACTGAAGCTTTCTTT
CASSLQGNTEAFF
>12|TRBJ2-1|.|many|TRBV4-3
TGCGCCAGCAGCCAGGTTAACAATGAGCAGTTCTTC
CASSQVNNEQFF
>17|TRBJ1-2|.|once|TRBV30
TGTGCCTGGATCCCCCAAAGGGTACCACTACAGGGAGGCGGCTACACCTTC
CAWIPQRVPLQGGGYTF
>15|TRBJ2-3|TRBD1|.|TRBV14
TGTGCCAGCAGCCCCCGGGACAGCCCCACAGATACGCAGTATTTT
CASSPRDSPTDTQYF
>13|TRBJ2-2|.|once|TRBV7-2
TGTGCCAGCAGCTTAAGTCAGGTCGGGGAGCTGTTTTTT
CASSLSQVGELFF
>14|TRBJ2-5|.|.|TRBV5-1
TGCGCCAGCACTCGGGACGGTGGAATCGAGACCCAGTACTTC
CASTRDGGIETQYF
>16|TRBJ2-3|TRBD2|.|TRBV4-2
TGTGCCAGCAGCCAACGACTAGCGGGAGACACAGATACGCAGTATTTT
CASSQRLAGDTDTQYF
>17|TRBJ2-7|TRBD2|.|TRBV4-1
TGCGCCAGCAGCCGCCAAGCCGGGACTAGCGGGAGCCACGAGCAGTACTTC
CASSRQAGTSGSHEQYF
>15|TRBJ1-1|.|.|TRBV6-1
TGTGCCAGCAGTGAAGGGGGCTCACGAGGGACTGAAGCTTTCTTT
CASSEGGSRGTEAFF
>14|TRBJ2-3|.|.|TRBV30
TGTGCCTGGAGGGCTAGGGCCCACACAGATACGCAGTATTTT
CAWRARAHTDTQYF
>14|TRBJ2-1|.|.|TRBV2
TGTGCCAGCAGTGGAACTAGAGGGTACAATGAGCAGTTCTTC
CASSGTRGYNEQFF
>14|TRBJ1-4|.|.|TRBV6-5
TGTGCCAGCAGCCGGGTAATGGGTAACGAAAAACTGTTTTTT
CASSRVMGNEKLFF
>12|TRBJ1-6|.|few|TRBV4-1
TGCGCCAGCAGCCTCACAGATTCACCCCTCCACTTT
CASSLTDSPLHF
>14|TRBJ2-5|.|.|TRBV5-1
TGCGCCAGCGGTATCGACAGTCCTCGGGAGACCCAGTACTTC
CASGIDSPRETQYF
>17|TRBJ2-3|.|.|TRBV28
TGTGCCAGCAGTTTCGGAGGGACCACGCACGGCACAGATACGCAGTATTTT
CASSFGGTTHGTDTQYF
>12|TRBJ1-2|TRBD1|few|TRBV30
TGTGCCTGGAAGACAGGGGGCTATGGCTACACCTTC
CAWKTGGYGYTF
>15|TRBJ2-7|.|.|TRBV23-1
TGCGCCAGCAGTCAGGGAAAGAGGGGTCCTTCTGAGCAGTACTTC
CASSQGKRGPSEQYF
>15|TRBJ2-5|.|few|TRBV7-2
TGTGCCAGCAGCTTAACGGCGTGGCGGAAGGAGACCCAGTACTTC
CASSLTAWRKETQYF
>12|TRBJ1-1|TRBD1|few|TRBV29-1
TGCAGCGTCCGGACAGGAAACACTGAAGCTTTCTTT
CSVRTGNTEAFF
>12|TRBJ2-2|.|.|TRBV29-1
TGCAGCGGAGAAACTGCTACCGGGGAGCTGTTTTTT
CSGETATGELFF
>13|TRBJ1-1|TRBD1|.|TRBV29-1
TGCAGCGTTCGGGACAGGCCGAACACTGAAGCTTTCTTT
CSVRDRPNTEAFF
>13|TRBJ2-5|TRBD1|.|TRBV14
TGTGCCAGCAGCCGGGGACAGGGTAGGACCCAGTACTTC
CASSRGQGRTQYF
>13|TRBJ2-4|.|.|TRBV29-1
TGCAGCGTTCACCAGGGGGCCAAAAACATTCAGTACTTC
CSVHQGAKNIQYF
>11|TRBJ1-1|.|.|TRBV29-1
TGCAGCGCGGGAAATGCGGCTGAAGCTTTCTTT
CSAGNAAEAFF
>12|TRBJ2-5|.|.|TRBV30
TGTGCCTGGAGAGTGGGGGCGAGAGAGCAGTACTTC
CAWRVGAREQYF
>13|TRBJ2-3|.|.|TRBV19
TGTGCCAGTAGTCTTATACGCACAGATACGCAGTATTTT
CASSLIRTDTQYF
>15|TRBJ2-2|.|few|TRBV29-1
TGCAGCGTGACGCGAGGATCTAAACACCCCGGGGAGCTGTTTTTT
CSVTRGSKHPGELFF
>13|TRBJ1-1|.|.|TRBV25-1
TGTGCCAGCAGCAAAGGGGGGACCGCTGAAGCTTTCTTT
CASSKGGTAEAFF
>16|TRBJ1-2|TRBD1|.|TRBV18
TGTGCCAGCTCACCACCGGAGTCAGGGGGCCGGTATGGCTACACCTTC
CASSPPESGGRYGYTF
>13|TRBJ2-7|.|.|TRBV6-5
TGTGCCAGCACTGACTTGAGCTCCTACGAGCAGTACTTC
CASTDLSSYEQYF
>14|TRBJ2-5|TRBD2|.|TRBV29-1
TGCAGCGTTGCCGGACTAGCGGGAGAAGAGACCCAGTACTTC
CSVAGLAGEETQYF